By its share, the clone carrying this TCR beta chain is medium-sized (0.01 to 0.1%). Antigen unknown. This sample was included in a study of spatial heterogeneity in lung cancer. Study-level results: Counts of expanded intratumoral alpha and beta TCRs tracked tumor mutation counts.

Per germline, CDR1 LNHDA and CDR2 SQIVND (reference sequence). CDR3 length: 11 residues. Trimming took 7 bases from V and 6 from J, leaving 7 bases between them. TCRdb analysed the 5' RACE reads with MiXCR anew, one entry per CDR3 protein. The repertoire holds over 5,000 distinct CDR3 sequences, with 7.8% as singletons. Specified time point: sample taken at primary tumor resection. Researchers sequenced whole RNA taken from tumor, nontumor lung or frozen PBMC without sorting. The material sequenced was lung tumor tissue, taken at surgery. V usage is TRBV19 and J usage is TRBJ2-1; no clear D. The receptor comes from a female donor with early-stage non-small cell lung cancer. The CDR3 sequence: CASTGFNEQFF. In DNA, the CDR3 is TGTGCCAGTACTGGCTTCAATGAGCAGTTCTTC.